This T cell receptor beta chain originates from a study of T cell repertoires in cytomegalovirus infection. On the study more broadly: Evidence of both CMV infection and a matching HLA type came from public TCR beta signatures.

This clonotype has at least ten counts. TCRdb fed the reads into MiXCR, producing one record per CDR3 protein. This table holds 150,000 to 160,000 distinct CDR3 sequences, around a quarter found once. This CDR3 is built from 14 residues. After removal of 6 bases from V and 2 bases from J, the junction contained 6 bases not matched to a gene. The germline gives CDR1 SGHTA, CDR2 FQGNSA. The source is a human donor in good health (CMV status not recorded). Some clones in this sample may be carry-over from other donors' samples. The chain is built from TRBV7-2 and TRBJ2-7, with TRBD2 identical over 8 bases. Sequencing was carried out using PBMCs. The CDR3 bases are TGTGCCAGCAGGTTGGAAGCGGGAGCCTACGAGCAGTACTTC. Residues: CASRLEAGAYEQYF.